Shown below are 20 T cell receptor beta chains from a single sample sequenced in a study of OX40 agonist ivuxolimab in advanced cancers. Sequencing was performed with immunoSEQ multiplex PCR; in TCRdb, only in-frame clones are kept and a portion is missing. The data contain over 35,000 clones, 80% to 90% of them singletons. The source material was CD4+ or CD8+ T cells sorted from blood, sampled in a trial of the OX40 agonist ivuxolimab. The receptors originated from an adult with an advanced solid tumor such as melanoma, head and neck, liver or kidney cancer.

The chain recombines TRBV10-2 with TRBJ2-5; D unclear. This CDR3 contains 13 residues. The germline V and J ends were trimmed by 2 bases and 5 bases, with 9 bases remaining between them. Germline V gene data show CDR1 as WSHSY and CDR2 as SAAADI. CDR3 sequence (DNA): TGCGCCAGCAGTGAGATAGTTTGGGAGACCCAGTACTTC. Encoded protein: CASSEIVWETQYF.

This clone was detected ten times or more. This chain joins TRBV28 and TRBJ2-2; D may be TRBD2 (5 bases). Trimming pared 7 bases from V and 7 bases from J, leaving 13 bases between. There are 13 residues in the CDR3. CDR1 is MDHEN, CDR2 SYDVKM, per germline. The CDR3 DNA reads as TGTGCCAGCACCACCGGAGGTATCGGGGAGCTGTTTTTT. It translates to CASTTGGIGELFF. Using reference TRBV28 and TRBJ2-2 for the parts outside the CDR3, the full variable domain is DVKVTQSSRYLVKRTGEKVFLECVQDMDHENMFWYRQDPGLGLRLIYFSYDVKMKEKGDIPEGYSVSREKKERFSLILESASTNQTSMYLCASTTGGIGELFFGEGSRLTVL.

V and J are TRBV9 and TRBJ2-1; 7 bases match TRBD2. Germline CDR1 and CDR2: SGDLS and YYNGEE. This CDR3 is 16 amino acids long. The junction had 6 bases not matched to a gene; V was cut back by 0 bases and J by 3 bases. CDR3: CASSVGGGGGYNEQFF. CDR3 nucleotide sequence: TGTGCCAGCAGCGTAGGAGGCGGCGGGGGCTACAATGAGCAGTTCTTC.

V gene TRBV29-1 combines with J gene TRBJ2-1, with 8 bases that match TRBD2. CDR1 is SQVTM, CDR2 ANQGSEA, per germline. V lost 3 bases, J lost 4 bases, and 5 bases stayed unmatched. CDR3 length: 14 residues. CDR3 sequence: CSVDGRGAYNEQFF. The CDR3 DNA reads TGCAGCGTTGATGGGCGGGGGGCATACAATGAGCAGTTCTTC.

This sequence joins TRBV11-3 and TRBJ2-3, with D possibly being TRBD1 (5 bases). Germline V CDR1 and CDR2: SGHNT, YENEEA. The CDR3 runs to 15 residues. The V end lost 5 bases, the J end lost 0 bases, and 12 bases lay between the germline ends. Here the CDR3 DNA reads TGTGCCAGCAGCCCTGGACAATCTAGCACAGATACGCAGTATTTT. Translation: CASSPGQSSTDTQYF.

The chain employs TRBV25-1 and TRBJ2-1; TRBD2 agrees at 7 bases. J was trimmed by 9 bases and V by 7 bases; bases with no gene match: 6. The CDR3 contains 12 residues. CDR1 is MGHDK and CDR2 is SYGVNS in the germline V gene. DNA for the CDR3: TGTGCCAGCATCCTTGGGGGGGGTGAGCAGTTCTTC. Residues: CASILGGGEQFF.

The chain is built from TRBV30 and TRBJ2-7; either TRBD1 or TRBD2 may fit D (5 bases each). The germline V gene encodes CDR1 GTSNPN and CDR2 SVGIG (reference sequence). Trimming left V 1 base short and J 7 bases short, with 11 bases between. CDR3 length: 12 residues. CDR3 region: CAWSEGSGEQYF. The CDR3 nucleotides are TGTGCCTGGAGTGAGGGGTCGGGGGAGCAGTACTTC.

This clone was observed a single time. This chain joins TRBV5-8 and TRBJ2-7, with D perhaps matching TRBD2 (6 bases). Germline V CDR1 and CDR2: SGHTS, YDEGEE. V was shortened by 4 bases and J by 3 bases, with 20 bases between the two germline ends. The CDR3 is 16 amino acids. The CDR3 sequence: CASSVGAAWTNYEQYF. The CDR3 DNA is TGTGCCAGCAGCGTAGGGGCCGCATGGACTAACTACGAGCAGTACTTC.

CDR3 coding DNA: TGTGCCAGCAGCTTACAGGAGACCCAGTACTTC. Its protein product is CASSLQETQYF. This chain joins TRBV11-2 and TRBJ2-5; no clear D. V was cut by 2 bases and J by 5 bases, with 3 bases left in between. Per germline, CDR1 SGHAT and CDR2 FQNNGV. The CDR3 loop spans 11 amino acids.

The rearrangement links TRBV6-5 to TRBJ1-5; D not certain. Per the germline V gene, CDR1 is MNHEY and CDR2 is SVGAGI. Deletions cut 6 bases from V and 0 bases from J, with 12 bases between. This CDR3 has 15 residues. Here the CDR3 DNA reads TGTGCCAGCAGCTTATACGGTGTTAGCAATCAGCCCCAGCATTTT. It translates to CASSLYGVSNQPQHF.

This sequence joins TRBV9 and TRBJ2-7; D perhaps matches TRBD2 (6 bases). This CDR3 contains 17 residues. The V end lost 3 bases, the J end lost 1 base, and 20 bases lay between the germline ends. Germline V gene data show CDR1 as SGDLS and CDR2 as YYNGEE. CDR3 DNA: TGTGCCAGCAGCGGATCCAGATCGGCGGGGAGGTCCTACGAGCAGTACTTC. The encoded protein is CASSGSRSAGRSYEQYF.

The chain couples TRBV7-6 to TRBJ2-3; perhaps D is TRBD1 or TRBD2 (5 bases each). From germline, CDR1 is SGHVS and CDR2 FNYEAQ. The length of the CDR3 is 14 residues. Trimming removed 1 base at V and 4 bases at J, with 9 bases between. CDR3 residues: CASSLGGGADTQYF. CDR3 nucleotide sequence: TGTGCCAGCAGCTTAGGTGGGGGAGCAGATACGCAGTATTTT.

This rearrangement joins TRBV11-3 to TRBJ2-4; D might be TRBD1 (6 bases). Trimming stripped 2 bases from V and 11 bases from J, with 16 bases between. The CDR3 spans 14 residues. Germline V gives CDR1 SGHNT, CDR2 YENEEA. The CDR3 DNA reads TGTGCCAGCAGCTTAAATGGACAGTCGCATGTTCAGTACTTC. Translating it yields CASSLNGQSHVQYF. Full variable domain (remainder filled in from reference TRBV11-3 and TRBJ2-4): EAGVVQSPRYKIIEKKQPVAFWCNPISGHNTLYWYLQNLGQGPELLIRYENEEAVDDSQLPKDRFSAERLKGVDSTLKIQPAELGDSAVYLCASSLNGQSHVQYFGAGTRLSVL.

This chain connects TRBV4-3 to TRBJ2-3; D remains unclear. Trimming shortened V by 1 base and J by 5 bases, and 4 bases separated the two germline ends. The CDR3 length is 12 residues. CDR1 and CDR2 (germline): LGHNA, YSLEER. The CDR3 loop is CASSQGVDTQYF. The CDR3 coding sequence is TGCGCCAGCAGCCAAGGTGTAGATACGCAGTATTTT.

The CDR3, as DNA: TGTGCCGGTCAAGACAGGAACTATGGCTACACCTTC. Translating gives CAGQDRNYGYTF. The J gene is TRBJ1-2, the V gene TRBV19; the D gene is possibly TRBD1 (6 bases). The CDR3 covers 12 residues. From germline, CDR1 is LNHDA and CDR2 SQIVND (reference sequence). Between the trimmed V and J ends, which lost 11 bases and 2 bases, there was a span of 12 bases.

The CDR3 spells CASSLAIGGQSNYGYTF. The CDR3 nucleotides are TGTGCCAGCAGCTTAGCTATAGGGGGACAGTCTAACTATGGCTACACCTTC. This chain links TRBV7-9 with TRBJ1-2, with 7 positions matching TRBD1. CDR1 SEHNR and CDR2 FQNEAQ come from the germline V gene (reference sequence). The trim removed 0 bases at V and 0 bases at J, leaving 7 bases unmatched. The CDR3 spans 17 residues. The full variable domain, in which reference TRBV7-9 and TRBJ1-2 provide the parts outside the CDR3, is DTGVSQNPRHKITKRGQNVTFRCDPISEHNRLYWYRQTLGQGPEFLTYFQNEAQLEKSRLLSDRFSAERPKGSFSTLEIQRTEQGDSAMYLCASSLAIGGQSNYGYTFGSGTRLTVV.

The chain joins TRBV5-6 to TRBJ2-7; TRBD2 aligns across 8 bases. V lost 0 bases and J lost 2; bases outside the gene matches: 10. CDR3 length: 17 amino acids. Germline-derived CDR1 and CDR2 are SGHDT and YYEEEE. This CDR3 is CASSLESGGPATYEQYF. The CDR3 nucleotides read TGTGCCAGCAGCTTGGAGAGCGGGGGCCCGGCCACCTACGAGCAGTACTTC.

This clone turned up a few times. The chain links TRBV11-2 to TRBJ2-2; 8 positions agree with TRBD1. This CDR3 is built from 17 residues. The germline gives CDR1 SGHAT, CDR2 FQNNGV. The V and J ends lost 1 base and 3 bases, in that order; junction bases with no gene match: 7. CDR3 amino acids: CASSLGLTGADTGELFF. CDR3 nucleotide sequence: TGTGCCAGCAGCTTAGGATTGACAGGGGCTGACACCGGGGAGCTGTTTTTT.

This chain links TRBV4-3 with TRBJ2-6; a weak D match, TRBD1 (6 bases). This CDR3 comprises 19 residues. Trimming stripped 0 bases from V and 1 base from J, with 16 bases between. Germline loops: CDR1 LGHNA, CDR2 YSLEER. This CDR3 is CASSQDLGGRASGANVLTF. The DNA of the CDR3 is TGCGCCAGCAGCCAAGATTTAGGGGGAAGGGCATCTGGGGCCAACGTCCTGACTTTC.

The chain combines TRBV7-9 with TRBJ2-7; D unresolved. V gave up 5 bases and J gave up 0 bases, with 5 bases separating them. Germline assignment: CDR1 SEHNR and CDR2 FQNEAQ (reference sequence). This CDR3 has 12 amino acids. CDR3 residues: CASSPSSYEQYF. For the CDR3, the DNA is TGTGCCAGCAGCCCTTCCTCCTACGAGCAGTACTTC.